This TCR beta chain came from a study of T cell changes during pregnancy in multiple sclerosis. Assay: immunoSEQ multiplex PCR; the TCRdb copy retains only in-frame clones and omits some. Found here are 35,000 to 55,000 clones, 70% to 90% of them singletons; the top ten hold roughly 1.2%. Unmatched junction bases numbered 6, after V lost 4 bases and J lost 6 bases. CDR3 length equals 16 residues. Germline CDR1 reads SGHDT; CDR2 reads YYEEEE. The chain joins TRBV5-6 to TRBJ2-3; 15 positions match TRBD2. This sequence originates from a female donor with multiple sclerosis, enrolled in a pregnancy study. Sequencing used CD4+ T cells from peripheral blood mononuclear cells, obtained after pregnancy. Written as DNA, the CDR3 is TGTGCCAGCAGCCCAGGACTAGCGGGAGGGTTCGATACGCAGTATTTT. It codes for CASSPGLAGGFDTQYF.